This TCR beta chain is drawn from a study of shared clonotypes between healthy human individuals. Study-level points and caveats: Apart from blood, nothing was sampled; tissue repertoires likely differ. For naive CD4 cells, 4% to 6% of clonotypes were shared across a handful of donors.

The investigators split CD4+ cells into a CD45RA+ naive subset and a CD45RA-negative memory subset. Remarks on this clone: Antigen: not known.

The CDR3 has 14 amino acids. Germline values: CDR1 SGHRS, CDR2 YFSETQ. V shed 3 bases and J shed 5 bases, with 11 bases lying between them. Libraries were prepared by immunoSEQ multiplex PCR; TCRdb keeps only in-frame clonotypes and omits some of them. The sample records some 2,500,000 clones, 90% to 95% being singletons. Sequencing used naive CD4+ T cells from PBMCs. The subset was: CD45RA+ positively selected. The receptor was derived from a man younger than 35 in good health. Some clones in this sample may be carry-over from other donors' samples. The chain joins TRBV5-1 to TRBJ2-2; D is perhaps TRBD2 (5 bases). The CDR3, as DNA: TGCGCCAGCAGCTCCACAGCGGAGACCGGGGAGCTGTTTTTT. Protein product: CASSSTAETGELFF.